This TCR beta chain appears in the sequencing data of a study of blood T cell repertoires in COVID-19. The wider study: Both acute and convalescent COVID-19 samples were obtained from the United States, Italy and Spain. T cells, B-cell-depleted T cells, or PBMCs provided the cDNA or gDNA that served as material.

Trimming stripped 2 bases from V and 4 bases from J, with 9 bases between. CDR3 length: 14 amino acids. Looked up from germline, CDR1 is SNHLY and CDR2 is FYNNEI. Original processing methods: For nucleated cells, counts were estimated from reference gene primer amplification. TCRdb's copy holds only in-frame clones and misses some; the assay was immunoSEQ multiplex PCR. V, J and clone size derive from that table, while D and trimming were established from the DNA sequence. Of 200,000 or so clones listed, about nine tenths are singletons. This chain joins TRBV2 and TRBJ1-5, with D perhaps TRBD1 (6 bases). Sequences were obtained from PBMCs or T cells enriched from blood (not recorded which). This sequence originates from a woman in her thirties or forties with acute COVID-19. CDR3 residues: CASSETGYNQPQHF. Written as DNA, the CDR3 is TGTGCCAGCAGTGAAACAGGGTATAATCAGCCCCAGCATTTT. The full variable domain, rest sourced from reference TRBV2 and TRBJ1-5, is EPEVTQTPSHQVTQMGQEVILRCVPISNHLYFYWYRQILGQKVEFLVSFYNNEISEKSEIFDDQFSVERPDGSNFTLKIRSTKLEDSAMYFCASSETGYNQPQHFGDGTRLSIL.